The present T cell receptor (beta chain) was sequenced within a study of breast tumors, draining lymph nodes, adjacent tissues. General study findings and limits: Tumor repertoires ranked between lymph nodes and nontumor tissue in diversity, with V and J gene preferences. Data only fit, rather than demonstrated, lymph node origin of most tumor T cells.

With respect to this clonotype: The target antigen is unknown.

TCRdb recomputed calls from the multiplex PCR reads with MiXCR, one row per CDR3 protein. The sample has tens of thousands of distinct CDR3 sequences, roughly 40% seen once. Sequenced: breast tumor tissue. The clonotype was recovered from a female donor with breast cancer. Some clones in this sample may be carry-over from other donors' samples.

The CDR3 DNA sequence: TGTGCCACCAGTGATGCAGGGGGCTTAGACAATCAGCCCCAGCATTTT. Its translation is CATSDAGGLDNQPQHF. V usage is TRBV24-1 and J usage is TRBJ1-5; TRBD1 matches at 8 bases. In germline, CDR1 is KGHDR, CDR2 SFDVKD. This CDR3 contains 16 residues. V lost 3 bases and J lost 3; bases outside the gene matches: 6.